This T cell receptor beta chain is drawn from a study of shared clonotypes between healthy human individuals. Overall study context: Used for every donor were three CD4 naive, three CD4 memory, two CD8 naive and one CD8 memory plate.

The sample holds one count of this clone. Its cognate antigen is unknown. Researchers ran the assay at a deep level. The assay was immunoSEQ multiplex PCR, and TCRdb's table has in-frame clones only and misses some. Of approximately 2.5 million clones detected, around 90% appear once; the ten largest clones hold 0.14%. CD45RA-negative memory and CD45RA+ naive subsets were split from the CD4+ cells. This CDR3 contains 15 residues. CDR1 is SGDLS and CDR2 is YYNGEE in the germline V gene. V lost 4 bases, J lost 2 bases, and 8 bases stayed unmatched. General observations from the study: Non-shared clonotypes were found to have lower generation probabilities than the clonotypes that were shared by all four of the sorted-subset donors.

This clonotype was sampled from a man aged 18 to 29 in good health. Sample: naive CD4+ T cells sorted from blood. Subset described: CD45RA+ positively selected. This chain uses TRBV9 with TRBJ2-5; 7 bases agree with TRBD1. The CDR3 sequence is CASSPTGTAQETQYF. In nucleotides, the CDR3 is TGTGCCAGCAGCCCTACTGGGACAGCTCAAGAGACCCAGTACTTC.